The 19 T cell receptor beta chains presented below share a single source sample, sequenced in a study of immune reconstitution after stem cell transplant in scleroderma. Each CDR3 protein is one row after TCRdb ran MiXCR on the RT-PCR reads. The profile shows about 3,700 distinct CDR3 sequences, approximately 5.9% of them singletons. This sample was taken before or after autologous hematopoietic stem cell transplantation (not recorded which). All receptors derive from a female donor with systemic sclerosis.

This clonotype is deemed medium-sized (0.01 to 0.1%). The chain recombines TRBV5-1 with TRBJ2-4; the match to TRBD1 covers 8 bases. With V trimmed by 3 bases and J by 7 bases, 6 bases remained unmatched. Looked up from germline, CDR1 is SGHRS and CDR2 is YFSETQ. CDR3 size: 14 residues. The CDR3 DNA reads as TGCGCCAGCAGCTCGACAGGGGCATTGAACATTCAGTACTTC. Its protein product is CASSSTGALNIQYF.

In its sample, this clonotype was seen a few times. This may stem from a read error, because a much larger clone lies one nucleotide away. The DNA for the CDR3 is TGTGCCAGCAGTGAACTGTGCGAGCAGTACTTC. The encoded protein is CASSELCEQYF. The chain employs TRBV6-1 and TRBJ2-7; D unclear. This CDR3 comprises 11 residues. V was pared by 2 bases and J by 6 bases, with 5 bases between. The germline gives CDR1 MNHNS, CDR2 SASEGT.

In its sample, this clonotype ranks as medium-sized. The chain uses TRBV27 and TRBJ1-5, with D possibly being TRBD1 (6 bases). Germline V gives CDR1 MNHEY, CDR2 SMNVEV (reference sequence). Trimming left V 3 bases short and J 3 bases short, with 9 bases between. CDR3 size: 14 residues. The CDR3 here is CASSFGQLNQPQHF. CDR3 nucleotides: TGTGCCAGCAGTTTCGGACAGCTCAATCAGCCCCAGCATTTT.

This clonotype is categorized as medium-sized. The rearrangement joins TRBV12-3 or TRBV12-4 to TRBJ2-1; the match to TRBD2 covers 12 bases. This CDR3 is built from 13 residues. V was clipped by 10 bases and J by 7 bases; unmatched bases: 5. In DNA, the CDR3 is TGTGCCACCCGGACTAGCGGGAATAATGAGCAGTTCTTC. It codes for CATRTSGNNEQFF.

This clonotype is judged medium-sized (0.01 to 0.1%). The CDR3 nucleotides are TGTGCCAGCAGTTTTGACGGCTATGGCTACACCTTC. It is translated as CASSFDGYGYTF. V is TRBV6-5 and J is TRBJ1-2, with D unresolved. CDR1 is MNHEY and CDR2 is SVGAGI in the germline V gene. V lost 4 bases and J lost 4, with 7 bases in between. This CDR3 comprises 12 residues.

This clonotype has a handful of counts. A read error may account for a junction end that differs from germline. CDR3 in amino acids: CASSQAWGRGLANYGHTF. DNA for the CDR3: TGCGCCAGCAGCCAAGCCTGGGGCAGGGGATTGGCTAACTATGGCCACACCTTC. This chain uses TRBV4-1 with TRBJ1-2; tentatively, D is TRBD1 (6 bases). CDR3 length: 18 amino acids. Germline values: CDR1 MGHRA, CDR2 YSYEKL.

In this sample, this clonotype is medium-sized (0.01 to 0.1%). This chain joins TRBV20-1 and TRBJ1-1; D unresolved. The CDR3 length is 10 residues. V shed 6 bases and J shed 6 bases, with 8 bases lying between them. The germline gives CDR1 DFQATT, CDR2 SNEGSKA (reference sequence). CDR3 bases: TGCAGTGCCTGGTATGCTGAAGCTTTCTTT. Translating it yields CSAWYAEAFF.

This clonotype is large (0.1 to 1%) by share. CDR3 nucleotide sequence: TGTGCCAGCAGCGGGACAGGGGCGCCAGAGACCCAGTACTTC. Translation: CASSGTGAPETQYF. This chain uses TRBV9 with TRBJ2-5, with TRBD1 matching over 9 bases. The junction had 4 bases not matched to a gene; V was cut back by 3 bases and J by 4 bases. The CDR3 consists of 14 residues. Germline assignment: CDR1 SGDLS and CDR2 YYNGEE.

By share, this clonotype counts as medium-sized (0.01 to 0.1%). This chain links TRBV6-6 with TRBJ2-3; D ambiguous. The V end lost 2 bases, the J end lost 5 bases, and 8 bases lay between the germline ends. CDR1 is MNHNY, CDR2 SVGAGI, per germline (reference sequence). This CDR3 has 13 residues. Here the CDR3 reads CASSYPAEDTQYF. CDR3 coding DNA: TGTGCCAGCAGTTACCCTGCCGAAGATACGCAGTATTTT.

This clonotype came up many times. The V and J genes are TRBV6-6 and TRBJ2-3; 10 nucleotides line up with TRBD1. Unmatched junction bases numbered 9, after V lost 6 bases and J lost 6 bases. Germline V gives CDR1 MNHNY, CDR2 SVGAGI (reference sequence). The CDR3 has 15 residues. CDR3 DNA: TGTGCCAGCAGCCAAAGGGACAGGGGTCCGGATACGCAGTATTTT. Residues: CASSQRDRGPDTQYF.

By sample fraction, this clonotype is medium-sized. The J gene is TRBJ1-4, the V gene TRBV27; the match to TRBD1 covers 7 bases. The CDR3 spans 15 residues. V shed 5 bases and J 7 bases; nucleotides not matched to a gene: 10. From germline, CDR1 is MNHEY and CDR2 SMNVEV (reference sequence). The CDR3 DNA follows: TGTGCCAGCAGTCGAGGGGGCCGGGTTGGTGAAAAACTGTTTTTT. It yields the protein CASSRGGRVGEKLFF.

The V gene is TRBV20-1, the J gene TRBJ2-1; D unresolved. Per the germline V gene, CDR1 is DFQATT and CDR2 is SNEGSKA (reference sequence). V gave up 0 bases and J gave up 9 bases, with 12 bases separating them. The CDR3 sequence is 13 residues long. The CDR3 protein is CSARDRAVGEQFF. The CDR3, as DNA: TGCAGTGCTAGAGATAGGGCAGTGGGTGAGCAGTTCTTC.

This clonotype qualifies as large. This chain uses TRBV6-5 with TRBJ1-5; TRBD1 agrees at 10 bases. CDR1 and CDR2 from the germline V gene are MNHEY and SVGAGI. After removal of 4 bases from V and 5 bases from J, the junction contained 14 bases not matched to a gene. The CDR3 runs to 18 residues. The CDR3 spells CASSSSSGTGETYQPQHF. In nucleotides, the CDR3 is TGTGCCAGCAGTTCCTCATCCGGGACAGGGGAAACCTATCAGCCCCAGCATTTT.

By share, this clonotype counts as medium-sized. J is TRBJ2-7 and V is TRBV6-1, with TRBD1 matching 9 bases. CDR1 is MNHNS and CDR2 is SASEGT in the germline V gene. The V segment lost 9 bases and the J segment 0 bases; nucleotides outside the gene matches: 6. The CDR3 is 14 amino acids. The CDR3 bases are TGTGCCAGTGGGGGACAGGGATTCTCCTACGAGCAGTACTTC. Translation: CASGGQGFSYEQYF.

In its sample, this clonotype is medium-sized. CDR3 sequence: CASRPRRGGTEAFF. CDR3 bases: TGTGCCAGCAGGCCCAGGCGCGGTGGCACTGAAGCTTTCTTT. This chain connects TRBV28 to TRBJ1-1; D is undetermined. V was shortened by 6 bases and J by 4 bases, with 15 bases between the two germline ends. Germline assignment: CDR1 MDHEN and CDR2 SYDVKM. The CDR3 contains 14 residues.

In its sample, this clonotype is medium-sized (0.01 to 0.1%). This chain uses TRBV5-6 with TRBJ2-5; TRBD1 or TRBD2 may be the D gene (6 bases each). This CDR3 has 13 residues. The V end was cut by 4 bases, the J end by 7 bases, with 14 bases between. Germline V gives CDR1 SGHDT, CDR2 YYEEEE. CDR3 in amino acids: CASSQRQEGTQYF. In DNA, the CDR3 is TGTGCCAGCAGCCAAAGACAGGAGGGGACCCAGTACTTC. Complete variable domain (other parts from reference TRBV5-6 and TRBJ2-5): DAGVTQSPTHLIKTRGQQVTLRCSPKSGHDTVSWYQQALGQGPQFIFQYYEEEERQRGNFPDRFSGHQFPNYSSELNVNALLLGDSALYLCASSQRQEGTQYFGPGTRLLVL.

This clonotype is medium-sized (0.01 to 0.1%) in the sample. The chain couples TRBV5-1 to TRBJ2-1; TRBD1 agrees at 11 bases. Germline trimming cut 1 base from V and 7 bases from J; bases unmatched to any gene: 7. This CDR3 is 16 amino acids long. The V gene's germline CDR1 is SGHRS and CDR2 YFSETQ. The CDR3 region has the DNA TGCGCCAGCAGCTTGTTGGGACAGGGGGTATGGAATGAGCAGTTCTTC. This translates into CASSLLGQGVWNEQFF.

This clonotype occurred many times. For the CDR3, the DNA is TGTGCCAGCAGCACTCACAGGGGGGGGGCCGAAGAGACCCAGTACTTC. Translated: CASSTHRGGAEETQYF. The V and J genes are TRBV7-2 and TRBJ2-5; possible D gene TRBD1, 8 bases. Between the trimmed V and J ends, which lost 5 bases and 3 bases, there was a span of 19 bases. Germline CDR1 SGHTA, CDR2 FQGNSA. The CDR3 spans 16 residues.

The J gene is TRBJ2-7, the V gene TRBV6-2 or TRBV6-3, with 8 nucleotides matching TRBD1. V shed 3 bases and J 3 bases; nucleotides not matched to a gene: 10. Germline lookup yields CDR1 MNHEY and CDR2 SVGEGT. This CDR3 is 16 amino acids long. Here the CDR3 DNA reads TGTGCCAGCAGTTATTCCTCGGCAGGGGGCTTCTACGAGCAGTACTTC. Amino acids: CASSYSSAGGFYEQYF.